This T cell receptor (beta chain) was profiled in a study of cytomegalovirus exposure and HLA in healthy donors. The study, taken as a whole, reports: Several of the most significant clusters appeared linked to common viral pathogens, based on a later analysis. Some V segments could not be told apart, so they were left out, TRBV6-2 and TRBV6-3 among them.

Germline CDR1 GTSNPN, CDR2 SVGIG (reference sequence). The V gene lost 6 bases and the J gene lost 2 bases, with 13 bases spanning the gap. The CDR3 has 13 amino acids. PCR primers comprised 60 Vbeta and 13 Jbeta primers. The protocol was immunoSEQ multiplex PCR, while the TCRdb copy is restricted to in-frame clones and leaves out a portion. The data show 95,000 or so clones, about 76% seen once. A note on this clone: Antigen specificity is unknown.

The J gene is TRBJ1-2, the V gene TRBV30; D is perhaps TRBD1 (5 bases). This TCR came from a woman in her seventies in good health and CMV-seropositive. Sequences were obtained from PBMCs. DNA of the CDR3: TGTGCCTGTCTCCAGGGCCTCAACTATGGCTACACCTTC. As protein: CACLQGLNYGYTF.